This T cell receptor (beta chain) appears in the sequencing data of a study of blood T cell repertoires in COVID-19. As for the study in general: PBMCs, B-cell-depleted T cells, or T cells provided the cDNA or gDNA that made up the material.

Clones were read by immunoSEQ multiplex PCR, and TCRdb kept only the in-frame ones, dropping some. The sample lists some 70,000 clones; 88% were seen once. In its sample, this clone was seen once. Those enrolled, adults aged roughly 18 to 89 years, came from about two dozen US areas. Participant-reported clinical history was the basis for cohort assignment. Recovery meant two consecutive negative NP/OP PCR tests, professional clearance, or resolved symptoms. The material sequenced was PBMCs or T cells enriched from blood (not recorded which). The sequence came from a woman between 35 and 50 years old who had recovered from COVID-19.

CDR3 sequence (DNA): TGCGCCAGCAGCTTGGCGGTAACGAATCTCGGCTACACCTTC. It yields the protein CASSLAVTNLGYTF. The chain has TRBV5-1 and TRBJ1-2; D is uncertain. CDR1 SGHRS and CDR2 YFSETQ come from the germline V gene. The CDR3 is made up of 14 amino acids. Trimming took 0 bases from V and 8 from J, leaving 14 bases between them.